Presented here are 27 T cell receptor beta chains from one specimen sequenced in a study of blood T cell repertoires in COVID-19. Assay used: immunoSEQ multiplex PCR; TCRdb lists only in-frame clones, some missing. The sample consists of 55,000 to 70,000 clones, around 87% of them appearing once. The sample consisted of peripheral blood. The origin of the receptors is a man in his sixties with active or convalescent COVID-19.

The V gene is TRBV28, the J gene TRBJ2-7; 8 bases fit TRBD1. V gave up 6 bases and J gave up 1 base; unmatched junction bases: 8. The CDR3 length is 15 residues. Germline CDR1 and CDR2: MDHEN and SYDVKM. CDR3 protein: CASRPRTGMSYEQYF. The CDR3 nucleotides are TGTGCCAGCAGACCCAGGACAGGGATGTCCTACGAGCAGTACTTC.

V gene TRBV7-9 combines with J gene TRBJ1-3; D perhaps matches TRBD1 (5 bases). CDR3 length: 14 amino acids. With 3 bases removed from V and 4 bases from J, the gap between germline ends came to 10 bases. Germline V gives CDR1 SEHNR, CDR2 FQNEAQ (reference sequence). CDR3: CASSFQGSGNTIYF. CDR3 coding DNA: TGTGCCAGCAGCTTTCAGGGTTCGGGAAACACCATATATTTT.

The genes are TRBV5-4 and TRBJ1-6; no firm D call. The CDR3 extends over 13 amino acids. Deletions cut 0 bases from V and 9 bases from J, with 7 bases between. CDR1 and CDR2 (germline): SGHNT, YYREEE (reference sequence). The CDR3 reads CASSLAAGSPLHF. DNA of the CDR3: TGTGCCAGCAGCTTGGCCGCGGGTTCACCCCTCCACTTT.

This clone showed up just a few times. V gene TRBV29-1 combines with J gene TRBJ1-3, with 7 bases matching TRBD1. Germline V gives CDR1 SQVTM, CDR2 ANQGSEA. This CDR3 has 17 residues. V lost 2 bases and J lost 0; bases outside the gene matches: 10. The CDR3 sequence: CSVETRQGGYSGNTIYF. CDR3 bases: TGCAGCGTTGAAACTCGACAGGGAGGTTACTCTGGAAACACCATATATTTT. Full variable domain (remainder filled in from reference TRBV29-1 and TRBJ1-3): SAVISQKPSRDICQRGTSLTIQCQVDSQVTMMFWYRQQPGQSLTLIATANQGSEATYESGFVIDKFPISRPNLTFSTLTVSNMSPEDSSIYLCSVETRQGGYSGNTIYFGEGSWLTVV.

This rearrangement joins TRBV7-8 to TRBJ2-1, with 10 nucleotides matching TRBD1. CDR1 is SGHVS, CDR2 FQNEAQ, per germline. J gave up 8 bases and V 0 bases, and 10 bases lay outside the gene matches. There are 17 residues in the CDR3. CDR3 in amino acids: CASSLARWDRGLDEQFF. The CDR3 DNA sequence: TGTGCCAGCAGCTTAGCGAGGTGGGACAGGGGTTTGGATGAGCAGTTCTTC.

The V call is TRBV18, the J call TRBJ1-6; a possible D gene is TRBD1 (6 bases). Trimming took off 3 bases at V and 7 bases at J, with 16 bases between the two ends. CDR1 and CDR2 from the germline V gene are KGHSH and LQKENI. The CDR3 consists of 16 residues. CDR3 region: CASSPLARGENSPLHF. In DNA, the CDR3 is TGTGCCAGCTCACCCCTGGCCAGGGGTGAGAATTCACCCCTCCACTTT.

The chain couples TRBV19 to TRBJ1-3; D might be TRBD1 (6 bases). The germline V gene has CDR1 LNHDA and CDR2 SQIVND (reference sequence). The germline V and J ends were trimmed by 4 bases and 2 bases, with 9 bases remaining between them. There are 14 residues in the CDR3. The CDR3 reads CASSTRGAGNTIYF. CDR3 sequence (DNA): TGTGCCAGTAGTACCAGGGGAGCTGGAAACACCATATATTTT.

This clone was recorded once. V is TRBV6-6 and J is TRBJ2-2; D is ambiguous. Trimming took off 1 base at V and 1 base at J, with 7 bases between the two ends. The germline CDR1 and CDR2 sequences are MNHNY and SVGAGI (reference sequence). The CDR3 contains 15 residues. CDR3 sequence: CASSYLGRNTGELFF. In DNA, the CDR3 is TGTGCCAGCAGTTACTTGGGCAGGAACACCGGGGAGCTGTTTTTT.

The chain is built from TRBV5-1 and TRBJ1-1, with 9 bases matching TRBD1. V lost 4 bases to trimming and J lost 4 bases; unmatched junction nucleotides: 5. CDR1 is SGHRS and CDR2 is YFSETQ in the germline V gene. The CDR3 contains 14 residues. The CDR3 coding sequence is TGCGCCAGCAGCGTCAGGACAGGGGTCACTGAAGCTTTCTTT. Translated, it gives CASSVRTGVTEAFF.

The chain recombines TRBV5-1 with TRBJ2-5; TRBD2 matches 11 bases. The germline gives CDR1 SGHRS, CDR2 YFSETQ. There are 17 residues in the CDR3. V was pared by 2 bases and J by 11 bases, with 17 bases of the junction left unmatched. CDR3 residues: CASSFGPVLAGELAQYF. The CDR3, as DNA: TGCGCCAGCAGCTTTGGGCCCGTACTAGCGGGAGAATTAGCTCAGTACTTC. The variable domain in full, completed from reference TRBV5-1 and TRBJ2-5, reads KAGVTQTPRYLIKTRGQQVTLSCSPISGHRSVSWYQQTPGQGLQFLFEYFSETQRNKGNFPGRFSGRQFSNSRSEMNVSTLELGDSALYLCASSFGPVLAGELAQYFGPGTRLLVL.

The chain is built from TRBV5-1 and TRBJ2-2; maybe TRBD2 (6 bases). V lost 6 bases, J lost 0 bases, and 12 bases lay in between. Per germline, CDR1 SGHRS and CDR2 YFSETQ. There are 15 residues in the CDR3. Here the CDR3 reads CASMGGTANTGELFF. CDR3 DNA: TGCGCCAGCATGGGCGGGACCGCGAACACCGGGGAGCTGTTTTTT.

The CDR3 DNA sequence: TGCGCCAGCAGCAGAACCGGGACAATCTACGAGCAGTACTTC. It codes for CASSRTGTIYEQYF. The rearrangement joins TRBV5-1 to TRBJ2-7, with D tentatively TRBD1 (6 bases). There are 14 residues in the CDR3. V gave up 4 bases and J gave up 3 bases, with 14 bases separating them. Germline V gene lookup returns CDR1 SGHRS and CDR2 YFSETQ.

The J gene is TRBJ1-1, the V gene TRBV12-3 or TRBV12-4, with unresolved D. V was cut by 5 bases and J by 3 bases, with 7 bases left in between. This CDR3 has 12 residues. CDR3 DNA sequence: TGTGCCAGCAGTCCAGAGGACACTGAAGCTTTCTTT. Amino acid sequence: CASSPEDTEAFF.

The chain carries TRBV7-2 and TRBJ2-7; D not certain. V lost 4 bases, J lost 3 bases, and 7 bases lay in between. The CDR3 is 12 amino acids. CDR1 is SGHTA, CDR2 FQGNSA, per germline. DNA for the CDR3: TGTGCCAGCAGCTCCTATAACTACGAGCAGTACTTC. This encodes CASSSYNYEQYF. The full variable domain, its missing parts supplied by reference TRBV7-2 and TRBJ2-7, is GAGVSQSPSNKVTEKGKDVELRCDPISGHTALYWYRQSLGQGLEFLIYFQGNSAPDKSGLPSDRFSAERTGGSVSTLTIQRTQQEDSAVYLCASSSYNYEQYFGPGTRLTVT.

The V call is TRBV11-2, the J call TRBJ1-4, with D unresolved. The germline V gene has CDR1 SGHAT and CDR2 FQNNGV. The CDR3 consists of 15 residues. V lost 5 bases and J lost 1, with 11 bases in between. Here the CDR3 DNA reads TGTGCCAGCAGCCGTTATGCGGGAACTAATGAAAAACTGTTTTTT. As protein: CASSRYAGTNEKLFF. The complete variable domain, with remaining parts taken from reference TRBV11-2 and TRBJ1-4, reads EAGVAQSPRYKIIEKRQSVAFWCNPISGHATLYWYQQILGQGPKLLIQFQNNGVVDDSQLPKDRFSAERLKGVDSTLKIQPAKLEDSAVYLCASSRYAGTNEKLFFGSGTQLSVL.

The rearrangement links TRBV10-1 to TRBJ2-1, with D maybe TRBD2 (6 bases). CDR1 and CDR2 from the germline V gene are WNHNN and SYGVQD (reference sequence). Trimming took 3 bases from V and 6 from J, leaving 12 bases between them. The CDR3 runs to 14 residues. The CDR3 coding sequence is TGCGCCAGCAGTGAATTCATCGGGGGCAATGAGCAGTTCTTC. This codes for CASSEFIGGNEQFF.

The chain uses TRBV10-1 and TRBJ2-6; tentatively, D is TRBD2 (7 bases). The CDR3 contains 17 residues. CDR1 and CDR2 (germline): WNHNN, SYGVQD (reference sequence). With 4 bases removed from V and 1 base from J, the gap between germline ends came to 14 bases. The CDR3 is CASSGGRGGSGANVLTF. CDR3 in DNA: TGCGCCAGCAGTGGAGGAAGGGGGGGTTCTGGGGCCAACGTCCTGACTTTC.

This CDR3 reads CASKRDRDTEAFF. The CDR3 DNA reads TGTGCCAGCAAAAGGGACAGGGACACTGAAGCTTTCTTT. The genes are TRBV28 and TRBJ1-1; TRBD1 agrees at 9 bases. Trimming removed 7 bases from V and 3 bases from J; junction bases left unmatched: 3. The CDR3 has 13 residues. Germline loops: CDR1 MDHEN, CDR2 SYDVKM.

The table lists this clone with a few counts. The genes are TRBV5-5 and TRBJ2-2, with 7 bases fitting TRBD2. The CDR3 consists of 14 residues. V dropped 6 bases and J dropped 3; count of bases not matched to a gene: 5. From germline, CDR1 is SGHKS and CDR2 YYEKEE (reference sequence). CDR3 protein: CASNRLADTGELFF. The CDR3 DNA is TGTGCCAGCAACAGACTAGCCGACACCGGGGAGCTGTTTTTT. The variable domain in full, with the rest retrieved from reference TRBV5-5 and TRBJ2-2, is DAGVTQSPTHLIKTRGQQVTLRCSPISGHKSVSWYQQVLGQGPQFIFQYYEKEERGRGNFPDRFSARQFPNYSSELNVNALLLGDSALYLCASNRLADTGELFFGEGSRLTVL.

J is TRBJ2-7 and V is TRBV7-9; D is perhaps TRBD2 (6 bases). Germline V CDR1 and CDR2: SEHNR, FQNEAQ (reference sequence). The CDR3 is 14 amino acids. Trimming removed 8 bases from V and 0 bases from J, with 14 bases in between. In DNA, the CDR3 is TGTGCCAGCTTAGCGGAGAGCAGCTCCTACGAGCAGTACTTC. Amino acid sequence: CASLAESSSYEQYF. The variable domain in full, completed from reference TRBV7-9 and TRBJ2-7, reads DTGVSQNPRHKITKRGQNVTFRCDPISEHNRLYWYRQTLGQGPEFLTYFQNEAQLEKSRLLSDRFSAERPKGSFSTLEIQRTEQGDSAMYLCASLAESSSYEQYFGPGTRLTVT.

This chain links TRBV2 with TRBJ2-5, with D perhaps matching TRBD2 (6 bases). The CDR3 totals 13 residues. V shed 6 bases and J shed 5 bases, with 13 bases lying between them. The germline V gene encodes CDR1 SNHLY and CDR2 FYNNEI. CDR3 nucleotide sequence: TGTGCCAGCAGGGGGGGTCTCGGGGAGACCCAGTACTTC. It codes for CASRGGLGETQYF.

The count of this clone is one. The chain couples TRBV5-4 to TRBJ2-1; 15 bases align to TRBD2. After removal of 4 bases from V and 5 bases from J, the junction contained 4 bases not matched to a gene. The CDR3 loop spans 16 amino acids. Germline CDR1 reads SGHNT; CDR2 reads YYREEE (reference sequence). CDR3 in DNA: TGTGCCAGCAGCACGGGACTAGCGGGAGGTAACAATGAGCAGTTCTTC. Its translation is CASSTGLAGGNNEQFF.

The CDR3 sequence: CASSPRGLARPANTGELFF. CDR3 DNA: TGTGCCAGCAGCCCAAGAGGACTAGCGCGACCTGCGAACACCGGGGAGCTGTTTTTT. The chain is built from TRBV3-1 (or the pseudogene TRBV3-2) and TRBJ2-2; 9 nucleotides agree with TRBD2. The CDR3 sequence is 19 residues long. The J segment lost 0 bases and the V segment lost 4 bases, leaving 12 bases of the junction unmatched. Germline assignment: CDR1 LGHDT and CDR2 YNNKEL (reference sequence).

The chain recombines TRBV20-1 with TRBJ2-7; tentatively, D is TRBD1 (7 bases). With 5 bases removed from V and 6 bases from J, the gap between germline ends came to 11 bases. The V gene's germline CDR1 is DFQATT and CDR2 SNEGSKA (reference sequence). This CDR3 is 11 amino acids long. CDR3 nucleotides: TGCAGTGCTTCTCAGGGGGGCGAGCAGTACTTC. Translated: CSASQGGEQYF.

This clone came up once. The chain combines TRBV5-6 with TRBJ1-4, with D possibly TRBD1 on 6 matching bases. The V end lost 3 bases, the J end lost 3 bases, and 18 bases lay between the germline ends. CDR3 length equals 17 residues. Germline values: CDR1 SGHDT, CDR2 YYEEEE. CDR3 residues: CASSWLDSSGANEKLFF. The CDR3 bases are TGTGCCAGCAGCTGGTTGGACAGCTCTGGGGCTAATGAAAAACTGTTTTTT.

V and J are TRBV2 and TRBJ1-1; 7 bases match TRBD1. The CDR3 spans 12 residues. Germline-derived CDR1 and CDR2 are SNHLY and FYNNEI. V was pared by 8 bases and J by 1 base, with 1 base of the junction left unmatched. The CDR3 sequence: CASSGGNTEAFF. The CDR3 region has the DNA TGTGCCAGCTCAGGGGGGAACACTGAAGCTTTCTTT.

CDR3 region: CASSLPGQLEAFF. In DNA, the CDR3 is TGTGCCAGCAGTTTACCGGGACAGCTTGAAGCTTTCTTT. The V and J genes are TRBV6-5 and TRBJ1-1; 7 bases map to TRBD1. The germline V gene has CDR1 MNHEY and CDR2 SVGAGI. Unmatched junction bases numbered 6, after V lost 4 bases and J lost 7 bases. The CDR3 covers 13 residues.